This passage covers 14 T cell receptor beta chains from one sample sequenced in a study of CD8+ T cells in alopecia areata. RNA extraction was followed by reverse transcription into cDNA, which acted as the sequencing template. TCRdb keeps only in-frame clones here, not all; method: immunoSEQ multiplex PCR. The table lists around 290,000 clones, no singletons, with around 1.2% in the top ten. On the basis of CD4, CD8alpha, NKG2D, NKG2ACE and other markers, pooled cutaneous lymph node cells were sorted. The specimen was CD4+ T cells sorted from a lymph node. Every receptor here comes from a C3H/HeJ mouse with alopecia areata. The mouse strain carries the MHC haplotype H2-k.

A word on this clone: The germline and genes are mouse ones. Read sequence stops 4 residues before the CDR3 end, and the germline J gene provides the missing end. Other DNA sequences in the same sample also yield this CDR3. The chain has TRBV31 and TRBJ2-1, with 8 bases lining up with TRBD1. The CDR3 is made up of 14 amino acids. The J segment lost 3 bases and the V segment lost 0 bases, leaving 1 base of the junction unmatched. In germline, CDR1 is GKSSPN, CDR2 SITVG. CDR3 sequence reads: CAWSLTGGYAEQFF. Incomplete CDR3 DNA: TGTGCCTGGAGTCTCACAGGGGGCTATGCT.

In its sample, this clone was seen a few times. The genes are named according to mouse. The read ends 4 residues shy of where the CDR3 ends; the end is completed using the germline J gene. This same CDR3 is encoded by further DNA sequences in the sample. The gene calls are TRBV19 and TRBJ1-2, with D perhaps TRBD1 (5 bases). The CDR3 is made up of 14 amino acids. Germline CDR1 is FNHDT and CDR2 is SITEND (reference sequence). The covered CDR3 bases are TGTGCCAGCAGTATCCCCGGCCAGGGAGGC. Its translation is CASSIPGQGG. The whole CDR3 protein is CASSIPGQGGDYTF.

This clone has a handful of counts. Mouse names are used for the genes. From the germline J gene comes the end of the CDR3, since the read stops 4 residues before it. V usage is TRBV13-1 and J usage is TRBJ2-7; the D gene is possibly TRBD1 (5 bases). CDR3 length: 13 residues. V lost 0 bases and J lost 3, with 7 bases in between. Germline assignment: CDR1 NSHNY and CDR2 SYGAGN. CDR3 residues: CASSDADNYEQYF. The CDR3 DNA, read in part, is TGTGCCAGCAGTGATGCGGACAACTAT.

Comment on this clone: Gene names refer to mouse genes. Partial CDR3 DNA: TGTGCCAGCAGTGAGCAGACTGGGGGGCAAGAC. Encoded protein: CASSEQTGGQD. The whole CDR3 sequence is CASSEQTGGQDTQYF. This chain uses TRBV13-1 with TRBJ2-5, with 10 bases identical to TRBD2. Read data end 4 residues before the CDR3 end; the end is taken from the germline J gene. The CDR3 consists of 15 residues. Germline V CDR1 and CDR2: NSHNY, SYGAGN. The ends lost 2 bases at V and 3 bases at J; junction bases unmatched: 3.

Comment on this clone: Gene names follow the mouse nomenclature. Within the sample, other DNA sequences also encode this same CDR3. The CDR3 bases that were read are TGTGCCAGCAGCTTGGGACAATAT. It specifies CASSLGQY. The entire CDR3 reads CASSLGQYEQYF. The V call is TRBV4, the J call TRBJ2-7; D is perhaps TRBD1 (6 bases). The read halts 4 residues ahead of the CDR3 end, with the missing end drawn from the germline J gene. Germline CDR1 LGHDT, CDR2 YNNKQL (reference sequence). This CDR3 has 12 amino acids.

For this clone: Gene names denote mouse genes. The read ends 4 residues shy of where the CDR3 ends; the end is completed using the germline J gene. The chain combines TRBV1 with TRBJ1-1, with TRBD1 matching over 8 bases. This CDR3 spans 14 amino acids. Germline CDR1 is NSQYPW and CDR2 is LRSPGD (reference sequence). V gave up 0 bases and J gave up 3 bases; unmatched junction bases: 0. This CDR3 is CTCSAEQGDTEVFF. Incomplete CDR3 DNA: TGCACCTGCAGTGCAGAACAGGGGGACACA.

Remarks on this clone: The gene symbols are mouse symbols. The read terminates 4 residues ahead of where the CDR3 ends, so the germline J gene completes it. The chain combines TRBV5 with TRBJ2-2; 7 bases are a match to TRBD2. Germline V gene lookup returns CDR1 LGHNA and CDR2 YNLKQL (reference sequence). The CDR3 spans 16 residues. The V segment lost 1 base and the J segment 6 bases; nucleotides outside the gene matches: 8. Incomplete CDR3 DNA: TGTGCCAGCAGCCAAGCCCTGCTGGGGGATCCCGGG. It yields the protein CASSQALLGDPG. The complete CDR3 reads CASSQALLGDPGQLYF.

As concerns this clone: The germline and genes are mouse ones. The read ends 4 residues shy of where the CDR3 ends; the end is completed using the germline J gene. The chain employs TRBV13-3 and TRBJ2-2, with 8 bases aligning to TRBD2. Trimming took 3 bases from V and 4 from J; bases not matched to a gene: 5. This CDR3 contains 15 residues. Germline V gives CDR1 NNHDY, CDR2 SYVADS. Partial CDR3 DNA: TGTGCCAGCAGTGGCCCTGGGGGGCGCACCGGG. The encoded protein is CASSGPGGRTG. The CDR3 as a whole reads CASSGPGGRTGQLYF.

This clone occurred a few times. Gene names refer to mouse genes. The read ends 3 residues shy of where the CDR3 ends; the end is completed using the germline J gene. The V gene is TRBV13-3, the J gene TRBJ1-6, with D possibly TRBD1 on 6 matching bases. TRBJ1-6 is an ORF; its function is uncertain. Germline CDR1 and CDR2: NNHDY and SYVADS. The CDR3 is made up of 13 amino acids. With 3 bases removed from V and 9 bases from J, the gap between germline ends came to 10 bases. The CDR3 region is CASSGSGASPLYF. The CDR3 DNA, read in part, is TGTGCCAGCAGTGGCTCAGGGGCTTCGCCC.

This clone was seen a few times. These gene names are mouse names. The sequenced fragment ends 4 residues before the CDR3 boundary, so the rest is inferred from the germline J gene. The chain employs TRBV13-1 and TRBJ2-7; TRBD1 might be the D (6 bases). The germline V gene encodes CDR1 NSHNY and CDR2 SYGAGN. The length of the CDR3 is 15 residues. CDR3 amino acids: CASSDRVRGRDEQYF. The DNA read from the CDR3 is TGTGCCAGCAGTGATCGCGTCAGGGGAAGAGAT.

In regard to this clone: The germline and genes are mouse ones. The read is 4 residues too short to cover the CDR3 end, so that end is filled in from the germline J gene. This sequence joins TRBV5 and TRBJ2-5; 10 bases are shared with TRBD1. CDR1 is LGHNA, CDR2 YNLKQL, per germline (reference sequence). This CDR3 comprises 15 residues. The CDR3 bases that were read are TGTGCCAGCAGCCGACCGGGACAGGGGATCGAC. The encoded protein is CASSRPGQGID. The complete CDR3 protein is CASSRPGQGIDTQYF.

In this sample, this clone turned up a few times. Gene names and germline match the mouse. The CDR3 extends 4 residues past the end of the read, so its final part is completed from the germline J gene. In the same sample, other DNA sequences code for this CDR3. J is TRBJ1-1 and V is TRBV13-3, with D perhaps TRBD1 (5 bases). The CDR3 has 14 amino acids. Germline V CDR1 and CDR2: NNHDY, SYVADS. V was cut by 1 base and J by 1 base, with 8 bases left in between. CDR3 amino acids: CASSDRGGNTEVFF. The sequenced part of the CDR3 DNA is TGTGCCAGCAGTGATCGGGGGGGAAACACA.

This clone occurred a few times. Gene names and germline refer to mouse. The read ends 4 residues shy of where the CDR3 ends; the end is completed using the germline J gene. V gene TRBV17 combines with J gene TRBJ2-5, with D hard to call. The length of the CDR3 is 16 residues. CDR1 and CDR2 (germline): MNHDT, YYDKIL. The V gene lost 0 bases and the J gene lost 0 bases, with 10 bases spanning the gap. The CDR3 DNA, read in part, is TGTGCTAGCAGTAGAGAAAAACAGTTTAACCAAGAC. This gives the protein CASSREKQFNQD. The CDR3 in its entirety is CASSREKQFNQDTQYF. Drawing the rest from reference TRBV17 and TRBJ2-5, the complete variable domain is DTTVKQNPRYKLARVGKPVNLICSQTMNHDTMYWYQKKPNQAPKLLLFYYDKILNREADTFEKFQSSRPNNSFCSLYIGSAGLEYSAMYLCASSREKQFNQDTQYFGPGTRLLVL.

This clone turned up a few times. Gene names are mouse gene names. The CDR3 end is not reached by the read, which stops 4 residues before it; the germline J gene fills it in. The chain links TRBV13-3 to TRBJ2-2, with D perhaps matching TRBD1 (5 bases). Deletions cut 6 bases from V and 2 bases from J, with 8 bases between. Germline CDR1 is NNHDY and CDR2 is SYVADS. There are 13 residues in the CDR3. CDR3 bases read: TGTGCCAGCACCAGGGCGAACACCGGG. It is translated as CASTRANTG. The complete CDR3 protein is CASTRANTGQLYF.